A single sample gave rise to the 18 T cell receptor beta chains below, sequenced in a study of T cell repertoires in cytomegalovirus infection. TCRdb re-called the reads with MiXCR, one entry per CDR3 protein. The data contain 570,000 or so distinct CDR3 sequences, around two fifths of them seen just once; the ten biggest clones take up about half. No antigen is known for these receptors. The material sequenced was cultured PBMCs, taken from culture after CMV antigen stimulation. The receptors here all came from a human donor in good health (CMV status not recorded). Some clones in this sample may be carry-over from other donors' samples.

DNA of the CDR3: TGTGCCAGCAGTGACCGGACAGGGGGGTCAGATACGCAGTATTTT. This translates into CASSDRTGGSDTQYF. The rearrangement joins TRBV6-4 to TRBJ2-3; 10 nucleotides match TRBD1. Germline V gene lookup returns CDR1 MRHNA and CDR2 SNTAGT. CDR3 size: 15 residues. Trimming at V came to 2 bases and at J to 4 bases, leaving 3 bases not matched to a gene.

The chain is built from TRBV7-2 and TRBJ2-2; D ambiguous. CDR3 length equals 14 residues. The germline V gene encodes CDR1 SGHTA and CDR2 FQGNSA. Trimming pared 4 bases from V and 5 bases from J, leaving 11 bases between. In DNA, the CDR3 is TGTGCCAGCAGCTCTCAGACGAGTACCGGGGAGCTGTTTTTT. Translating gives CASSSQTSTGELFF.

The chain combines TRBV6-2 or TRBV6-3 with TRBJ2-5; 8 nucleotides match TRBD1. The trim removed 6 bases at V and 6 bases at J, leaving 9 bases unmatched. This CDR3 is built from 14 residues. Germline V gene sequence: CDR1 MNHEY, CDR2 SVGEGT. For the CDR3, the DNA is TGTGCCAGCAGCGTGGGAGGACAGGGAAAGACCCAGTACTTC. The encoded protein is CASSVGGQGKTQYF.

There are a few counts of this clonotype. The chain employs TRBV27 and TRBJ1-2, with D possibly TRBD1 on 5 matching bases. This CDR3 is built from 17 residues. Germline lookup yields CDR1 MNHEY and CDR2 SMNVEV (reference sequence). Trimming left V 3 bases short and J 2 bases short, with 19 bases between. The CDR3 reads CASSFKGMEGINYGYTF. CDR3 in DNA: TGTGCCAGCAGTTTTAAGGGGATGGAAGGGATCAACTATGGCTACACCTTC.

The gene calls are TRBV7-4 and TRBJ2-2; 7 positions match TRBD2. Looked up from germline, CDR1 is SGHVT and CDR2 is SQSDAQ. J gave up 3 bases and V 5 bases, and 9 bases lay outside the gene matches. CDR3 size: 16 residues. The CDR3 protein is CASSAYLAEYTGELFF. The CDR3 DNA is TGTGCCAGCAGCGCCTACCTAGCGGAGTACACCGGGGAGCTGTTTTTT.

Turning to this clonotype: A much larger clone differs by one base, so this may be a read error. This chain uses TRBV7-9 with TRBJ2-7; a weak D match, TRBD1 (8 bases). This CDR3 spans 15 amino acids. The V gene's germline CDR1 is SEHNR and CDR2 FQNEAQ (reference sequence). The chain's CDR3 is CASSLEAGQVYERYF. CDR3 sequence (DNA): TGTGCCAGCAGCTTAGAAGCGGGACAGGTCTACGAGCGGTACTTC.

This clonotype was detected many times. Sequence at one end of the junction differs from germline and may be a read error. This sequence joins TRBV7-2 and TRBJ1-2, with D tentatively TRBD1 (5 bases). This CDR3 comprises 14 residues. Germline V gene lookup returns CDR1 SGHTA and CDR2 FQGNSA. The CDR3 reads CASSFTGPLQAPGF. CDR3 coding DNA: TGTGCCAGCAGCTTTACCGGCCCCTTACAGGCACCAGGCTTC.

The CDR3 is CASSYSGAGRGDTQYF. The CDR3 DNA is TGTGCCAGCAGTTACTCGGGAGCGGGGCGAGGAGATACGCAGTATTTT. The V and J genes are TRBV6-5 and TRBJ2-3, with 7 bases that match TRBD2. The CDR3 has 16 residues. The V gene's germline CDR1 is MNHEY and CDR2 SVGAGI. J was trimmed by 5 bases and V by 0 bases; bases with no gene match: 8.

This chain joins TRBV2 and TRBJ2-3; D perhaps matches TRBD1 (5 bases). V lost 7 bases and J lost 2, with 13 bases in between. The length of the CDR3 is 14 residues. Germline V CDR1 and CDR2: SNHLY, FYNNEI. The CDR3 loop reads CASTQGADTDTQYF. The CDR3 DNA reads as TGTGCCAGCACCCAGGGCGCTGACACAGATACGCAGTATTTT.

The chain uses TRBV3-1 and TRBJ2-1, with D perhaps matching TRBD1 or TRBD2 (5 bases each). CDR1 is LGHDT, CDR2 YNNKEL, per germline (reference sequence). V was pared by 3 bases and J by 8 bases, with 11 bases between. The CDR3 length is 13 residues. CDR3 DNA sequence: TGTGCCAGCAGCCACGCCGAGGGGCATGAGCAGTTCTTC. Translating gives CASSHAEGHEQFF.

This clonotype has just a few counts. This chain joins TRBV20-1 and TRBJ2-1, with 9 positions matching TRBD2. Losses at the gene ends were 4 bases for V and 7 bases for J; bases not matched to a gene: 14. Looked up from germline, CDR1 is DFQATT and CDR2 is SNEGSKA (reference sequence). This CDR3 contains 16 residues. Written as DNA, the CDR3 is TGCAGTGCTAACGTAGCGGGGGCCCCAGTGATGAATGAGCAGTTCTTC. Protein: CSANVAGAPVMNEQFF.

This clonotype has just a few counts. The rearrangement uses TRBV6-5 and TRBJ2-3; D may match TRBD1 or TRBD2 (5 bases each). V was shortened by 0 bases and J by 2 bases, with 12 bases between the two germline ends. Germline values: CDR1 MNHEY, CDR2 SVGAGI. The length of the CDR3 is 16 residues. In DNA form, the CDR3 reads TGTGCCAGCAGTTACTCCGTAGGGGACCCCACAGATACGCAGTATTTT. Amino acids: CASSYSVGDPTDTQYF.

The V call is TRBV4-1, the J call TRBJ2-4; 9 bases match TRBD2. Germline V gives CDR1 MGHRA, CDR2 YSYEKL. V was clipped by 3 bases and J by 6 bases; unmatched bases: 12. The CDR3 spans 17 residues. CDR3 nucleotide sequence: TGCGCCAGCAGCCAGAGCCTAGCGGGGCTATCGGGAAACATTCAGTACTTC. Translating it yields CASSQSLAGLSGNIQYF.

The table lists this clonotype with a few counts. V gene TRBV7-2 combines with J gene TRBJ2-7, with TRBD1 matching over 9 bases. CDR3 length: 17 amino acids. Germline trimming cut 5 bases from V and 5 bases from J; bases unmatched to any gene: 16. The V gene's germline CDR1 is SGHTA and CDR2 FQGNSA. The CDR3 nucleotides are TGTGCCAGCAGCGGAGGGACAGGGCTTATGGGTTCCGACGAGCAGTACTTC. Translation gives CASSGGTGLMGSDEQYF. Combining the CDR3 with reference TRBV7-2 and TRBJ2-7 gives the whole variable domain GAGVSQSPSNKVTEKGKDVELRCDPISGHTALYWYRQSLGQGLEFLIYFQGNSAPDKSGLPSDRFSAERTGGSVSTLTIQRTQQEDSAVYLCASSGGTGLMGSDEQYFGPGTRLTVT.

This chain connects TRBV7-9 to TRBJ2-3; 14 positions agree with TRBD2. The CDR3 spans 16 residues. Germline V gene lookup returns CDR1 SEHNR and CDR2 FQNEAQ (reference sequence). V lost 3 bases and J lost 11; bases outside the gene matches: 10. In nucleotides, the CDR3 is TGTGCCAGCAGCTTGCCCTCGGGACTAGCGGGAGTGATGCAGTATTTT. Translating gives CASSLPSGLAGVMQYF.

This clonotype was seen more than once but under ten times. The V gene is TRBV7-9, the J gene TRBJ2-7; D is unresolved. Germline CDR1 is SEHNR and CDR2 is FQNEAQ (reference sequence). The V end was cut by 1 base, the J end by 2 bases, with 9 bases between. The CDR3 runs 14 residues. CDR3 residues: CASSLEEAPYEQYF. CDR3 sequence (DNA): TGTGCCAGCAGCTTAGAAGAGGCTCCCTACGAGCAGTACTTC.

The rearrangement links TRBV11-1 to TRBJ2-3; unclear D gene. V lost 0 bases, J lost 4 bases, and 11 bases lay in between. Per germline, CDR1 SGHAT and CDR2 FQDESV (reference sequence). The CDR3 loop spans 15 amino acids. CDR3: CASSLAWADPDTQYF. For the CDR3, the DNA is TGTGCCAGCAGCTTAGCCTGGGCGGACCCAGATACGCAGTATTTT.

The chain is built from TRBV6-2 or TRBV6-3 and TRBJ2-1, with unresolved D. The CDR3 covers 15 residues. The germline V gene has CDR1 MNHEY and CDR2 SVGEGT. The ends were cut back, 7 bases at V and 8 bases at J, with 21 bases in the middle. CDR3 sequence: CASIPLSRSGDEQFF. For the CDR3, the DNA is TGTGCCAGCATCCCTCTGTCGAGGTCTGGGGATGAGCAGTTCTTC.